Below, 15 T cell receptor beta chains from the same sample are listed, as sequenced in a study of cytomegalovirus exposure and HLA in healthy donors. PCR primers comprised 60 Vbeta and 13 Jbeta primers. Sequencing used immunoSEQ multiplex PCR; TCRdb keeps in-frame clones, though not all of them. This sample's clone table lists just over 80,000 clones. Material: PBMCs. These receptors came from a young woman in good health and CMV-seronegative.

This chain connects TRBV11-2 to TRBJ2-1; TRBD2 matches at 14 bases. V shed 6 bases, J shed 0 bases, and the junction held 7 bases outside the gene matches. The germline CDR1 and CDR2 sequences are SGHAT and FQNNGV. The CDR3 consists of 18 residues. CDR3 protein: CASSHRLAGGYSYNEQFF. In DNA, the CDR3 is TGTGCCAGCAGTCATCGACTAGCGGGGGGGTACTCCTACAATGAGCAGTTCTTC.

The chain links TRBV6-1 to TRBJ1-5; TRBD1 agrees at 7 bases. Germline CDR1 and CDR2: MNHNS and SASEGT. The CDR3 has 13 amino acids. Trimming took 6 bases from V and 7 from J; bases not matched to a gene: 6. The CDR3 DNA follows: TGTGCCAGCAGGTATCAGGGGGAACAGCCCCAGCATTTT. It translates to CASRYQGEQPQHF.

V and J are TRBV2 and TRBJ1-1, with D possibly being TRBD1 (5 bases). The CDR3 runs to 13 residues. V lost 2 bases, J lost 3 bases, and 7 bases lay in between. Germline CDR1 is SNHLY and CDR2 is FYNNEI. DNA of the CDR3: TGTGCCAGCAGTGAAAGCAGGGACACTGAAGCTTTCTTT. It specifies CASSESRDTEAFF.

The gene calls are TRBV6-1 and TRBJ2-5; 10 bases agree with TRBD2. The ends lost 2 bases at V and 4 bases at J; junction bases unmatched: 10. Germline loops: CDR1 MNHNS, CDR2 SASEGT. The CDR3 totals 17 residues. In DNA form, the CDR3 reads TGTGCCAGCAGTGAATCGAGCGGGGGGGCGGGTCGAGAGACCCAGTACTTC. As protein: CASSESSGGAGRETQYF.

The chain is built from TRBV5-6 and TRBJ1-2, with D maybe TRBD1 (5 bases). V lost 4 bases to trimming and J lost 3 bases, with 13 bases between them. The germline V gene has CDR1 SGHDT and CDR2 YYEEEE. This CDR3 contains 14 residues. CDR3 sequence: CASSPPTVDYGYTF. DNA for the CDR3: TGTGCCAGCAGCCCGCCGACAGTGGACTATGGCTACACCTTC.

V gene TRBV2 combines with J gene TRBJ2-2; maybe TRBD1 (6 bases). The V gene's germline CDR1 is SNHLY and CDR2 FYNNEI. The CDR3 is made up of 15 amino acids. The V and J ends lost 4 bases and 4 bases respectively, with 13 bases between them. The CDR3 bases are TGTGCCAGCAGTGGGCGGACAGCCCTCACCGGGGAGCTGTTTTTT. Translation gives CASSGRTALTGELFF.

The gene calls are TRBV29-1 and TRBJ1-1; no clear D. V lost 7 bases, J lost 8 bases, and 17 bases lay in between. This CDR3 is 12 amino acids long. Germline V gives CDR1 SQVTM, CDR2 ANQGSEA. CDR3 DNA: TGCAGCGCTTCAGACGGTACGCGGGAAGCTTTCTTT. Translated, it gives CSASDGTREAFF.

The chain links TRBV5-6 to TRBJ1-3; D remains unclear. The CDR3 covers 12 residues. Trimming took 1 base from V and 14 from J, leaving 13 bases between them. The germline V gene encodes CDR1 SGHDT and CDR2 YYEEEE. CDR3 nucleotides: TGTGCCAGCAGCTTGAACTCCCGGTCCCTATATTTT. Its translation: CASSLNSRSLYF.

The rearrangement links TRBV19 to TRBJ2-7; D not certain. The CDR3 spans 13 residues. From germline, CDR1 is LNHDA and CDR2 SQIVND (reference sequence). V shed 7 bases and J shed 3 bases, with 13 bases lying between them. CDR3 amino acids: CASNRRIGYEQYF. CDR3 nucleotides: TGTGCCAGTAACAGACGGATCGGCTACGAGCAGTACTTC.

The V and J genes are TRBV19 and TRBJ1-1; 10 positions agree with TRBD1. J gave up 3 bases and V 8 bases, and 12 bases lay outside the gene matches. The CDR3 consists of 16 residues. In germline, CDR1 is LNHDA, CDR2 SQIVND (reference sequence). The CDR3 DNA sequence: TGTGCCAGTGGACAGGGGGAAATTAATAGAGACACTGAAGCTTTCTTT. Its translation: CASGQGEINRDTEAFF.

The CDR3 nucleotides are TGTGCCAGCTCACCCCGGGAGAGAAGGAAAGGTGAAAAACTGTTTTTT. Amino acid sequence: CASSPRERRKGEKLFF. The rearrangement uses TRBV18 and TRBJ1-4; D is uncertain. V dropped 3 bases and J dropped 7 bases, with 18 bases sitting between them. Germline V gene data show CDR1 as KGHSH and CDR2 as LQKENI. The CDR3 has 16 residues. Based on the CDR3 plus reference TRBV18 and TRBJ1-4, the full variable domain is NAGVMQNPRHLVRRRGQEARLRCSPMKGHSHVYWYRQLPEEGLKFMVYLQKENIIDESGMPKERFSAEFPKEGPSILRIQQVVRGDSAAYFCASSPRERRKGEKLFFGSGTQLSVL.

The chain joins TRBV6-1 to TRBJ1-1; TRBD1 might be the D (5 bases). Germline CDR1 and CDR2: MNHNS and SASEGT. V was shortened by 3 bases and J by 2 bases, with 7 bases between the two germline ends. This CDR3 region has 13 residues. CDR3 residues: CASSDRVNTEAFF. CDR3 bases: TGTGCCAGCAGTGACAGGGTAAACACTGAAGCTTTCTTT.

The V gene is TRBV4-1, the J gene TRBJ2-7, with 9 bases matching TRBD2. J was trimmed by 10 bases and V by 4 bases; bases with no gene match: 5. The germline CDR1 and CDR2 sequences are MGHRA and YSYEKL. The CDR3 is made up of 12 amino acids. The CDR3 loop is CASSLAGGFQYF. CDR3 DNA sequence: TGCGCCAGCAGCCTCGCGGGAGGGTTTCAGTACTTC.

The chain employs TRBV19 and TRBJ2-7, with 8 bases identical to TRBD1. The CDR3 runs 14 residues. Germline V lookup: CDR1 LNHDA, CDR2 SQIVND (reference sequence). J lost 1 base, V lost 5 bases, and 4 bases had no gene match. CDR3 in amino acids: CASSAGTGSYEQYF. CDR3 DNA sequence: TGTGCCAGTAGTGCCGGGACAGGATCCTACGAGCAGTACTTC.

This chain uses TRBV6-6 with TRBJ2-7, with 12 bases identical to TRBD2. Unmatched junction bases numbered 7, after V lost 2 bases and J lost 5 bases. The CDR3 runs 16 residues. Per germline, CDR1 MNHNY and CDR2 SVGAGI (reference sequence). This CDR3 is CASSYPLAGGQHEQYF. The CDR3 DNA is TGTGCCAGCAGTTACCCCCTAGCGGGGGGGCAACACGAGCAGTACTTC.